The present T cell receptor beta chain was sequenced within a study of response to subunit inactivated influenza vaccine. Trimming took 6 bases from V and 7 from J, leaving 13 bases between them. Germline V gene data show CDR1 as DFQATT and CDR2 as SNEGSKA (reference sequence). The CDR3 consists of 12 residues. From the RT-PCR reads, TCRdb called clonotypes with MiXCR, one entry per CDR3 protein. This sample has about 800,000 distinct CDR3 sequences; less than 25% occur once, and the top ten carry roughly 10%. This clonotype was obtained from a man aged 50 to 59 who received an inactivated influenza vaccine. The specimen was PBMCs from blood, collected roughly 5 days after vaccination. This chain joins TRBV20-1 and TRBJ2-1; unclear D gene. CDR3 DNA: TGCAGTGCGAAACACCGAGTTAATGAGCAGTTCTTC. This sequence encodes CSAKHRVNEQFF.